Listed here is a single TCR beta chain. No cognate antigen has been identified for it. Read coverage stops 3 residues before the CDR3 terminus; the germline J gene supplies the remainder. The CDR3 measures 13 amino acids from cysteine to phenylalanine. The DNA covers only part of the CDR3, 30 bases in frame from base 1. CDR1 is given as KGHSH and CDR2 as LQKENI, both from the germline V gene. V drops 3 bases and J drops 1 base, leaving 6 bases in between. This specimen comes from a study of T cells in women clearing cervical HPV infection (dated by TCRdb to the late 2010s). As for the study more broadly: The cases were 20 to 30 women with histologically confirmed HPV16-related CIN3 or worse, and 2 of those women had invasive cancers. The parent cohort enrolled 10,000 to 13,000 women aged 18 or older in Guanacaste, Costa Rica, during about 1992 to 1994 and followed them for 7 to 8 years. Cases had a median age of almost 35 years and controls had a median age of approximately 40, with no significant differences in baseline characteristics. Cases and controls were matched on year of sample collection and on age within five years. An exploratory proof-of-principle case-control study, nested within the Guanacaste HPV Natural History Study in Costa Rica, was conducted to compare TCR repertoires across cervical HPV16 outcomes. Since only a few of the women had HLA typing available, the possibility that HLA type was acting as a confounder could not be ruled out. The approximately 23 controls were women who cleared a single incident HPV16 infection within 12 months without developing precancer or cancer. Blood from cases was collected at the visit where the lesion was first found, while blood from controls was collected once the infection could no longer be detected. Among cases, blood sampling came a median of almost 150 days after lesion detection, with an interquartile range of about 80 to 220 days. Quality controls consisted of five blinded duplicates per group, for a total of about 60 samples made up of 50 or so participants and roughly ten replicates.

Points the paper makes about the study in general: Across sequencing depths, CIN3+ cases showed significantly higher TCR repertoire richness than controls, but evenness did not differ between the groups. Random forest classifiers that combined richness and V gene abundances separated cases from controls with an estimated AUC of less than 0.85. Cases had lower TRBV6-7 relative abundance than controls (approximately 0.11% versus 0.16%; Bonferroni P = 0.0008). The cross-sectional design could not show whether the associations came before the infection or were a result of it, and neither effector/memory subsets nor HPV-specific T cells were isolated. Because T-cell numbers per sample were unknown, differences in richness could reflect varying T-cell content rather than repertoire biology.

Every participant had a single incident cervical HPV16 infection, and prevalent HPV16 infections were excluded. Cervical HPV DNA was detected by MY09/MY11 PCR, and genotyping was performed by dot-blot hybridization. About 15 mL of heparinized blood were centrifuged, and the buffy coat was aliquoted, frozen at -30°C, then stored at -80°C. QIAGEN kits were used to extract genomic DNA from buffy coat specimens. Using the immunoSEQ assay, multiplex PCR amplified TCR beta CDR3 regions from an average of around 1.2 ug of genomic DNA per sample. To correct primer bias, the assay used a complete synthetic TCR repertoire to set an amplification baseline. The amplicons were sequenced on the Illumina platform. The source study handled its data this way. Error correction of the sequences involved clustering with frequency ratios plus a modified nearest-neighbor algorithm, after which the sequences were analyzed in the immunoSEQ Analyzer using IMGT gene definitions. At each rarefaction depth, TCR richness and evenness were averaged across 20 rarefaction repeats, and any sample with fewer sequences than the depth was left out. Wilcoxon rank sum tests with FDR correction were used to compare V, D and J gene relative abundances between the groups. An intraclass correlation of 95% to 97% for TCR richness and an average of about 77% across 66 gene segments were obtained from the blinded duplicates. This immuneACCESS table, as held by TCRdb, lists in-frame sequences with V and J called but not all clones. Of the missing ones, under half trace to an unresolved V gene in checked studies; the others have no known cause. Clone size and the V and J calls come from that table; the DNA yielded D and trimming. The data table for this sample lists tens of thousands of clones. About 4.5% of the sample is taken by the ten largest.

The sample consisted of blood buffy coat. The sequence came from a woman between 18 and 69 years old with a cervical HPV16 infection that either progressed to CIN3+ or cleared (not recorded which). In this chain, TRBV18 is recombined with TRBJ1-1, with the D segment identity uncertain. The CDR3 protein sequence reads: CASSPLGNTEAFF. Partial CDR3 DNA: TGTGCCAGCTCACCCCTAGGGAACACTGAA.